The TCR beta chain described here comes from a study of T cell clusters in autoimmune cytopenias (dated by TCRdb to the late 2010s). For the wider study: TRB sequencing reached a median depth of 51,575 reads per sample and yielded a median of around 2,400 distinct TRB clonotypes per sample. TRB and IGH repertoires from peripheral blood were sequenced in autoimmune cytopenia patients at active disease and during treatment follow-up, with healthy, CLL and autoimmune hepatitis controls included alongside. The study aimed to test whether autoimmune cytopenia patients carry a disease-specific immune repertoire signature usable as a blood-based biomarker.

CDR1 SGHAT and CDR2 FQNNGV were looked up in the germline V gene. From the cysteine through the phenylalanine, the CDR3 covers 17 amino acids. No DNA has been recorded. Overall study results and their limits: In the comparison of secondary cytopenia with CLL, no cluster-lack signature showed up, apparently because the dominant lymphoma-associated repertoire masked the signature. The T cell clusters were only ever defined in silico, so experimental validation of their functional role was still needed. A lack of physiological T cell clusters in primary autoimmune cytopenia patients was suggested by GLIPH, as 51 clusters were found to be exclusive to healthy donors versus some 15 exclusive to patients. Shifts in the TRB repertoire, including less even repertoires in secondary cytopenia and CLL, were mostly a reflection of lymphoma bias and not of autoimmunity. Healthy donors had almost three times as many exclusive TRB clusters as active autoimmune hepatitis patients, a finding consistent with an autoimmunity-wide signature.

TRB rearrangements were amplified by multiplex PCR following a touch-down protocol, with the TRB-A and TRB-B primer pools mixed in one tube. Illumina adapters and sample indices were added to the amplicons through two consecutive PCR reactions performed with Phusion HS II polymerase. Amplicons were gel-purified with the NucleoSpin Gel and PCR Clean-up kit, then quantified by Qubit and quality-checked on an Agilent 2100 Bioanalyzer. Sequencing of the libraries was performed on an Illumina MiSeq with 600-cycle, single-indexed, paired-end runs. On the study's bioinformatics: Alignment and assembly of TRB reads were performed with MiXCR version 2.1.12 and the default MiXCR reference library. A clone was defined by each unique CDR3 nucleotide sequence, and the analysis included only productive sequences supported by at least two reads. To assess repertoire diversity, an R script computed alpha-parameterized diversity profiles (alpha 0 to 5), which included the Shannon (alpha 1) and Simpson (alpha 2) indices. Combinatorial TRB VJ usage was computed with the tcR package and compared between cohorts by principal component analysis with ade4. Using GLIPH, TCRbeta CDR3s were clustered on pairs of cohorts matched for age and read depth, and a Wilcoxon test was used to compare cluster frequencies. The reads were reprocessed in TCRdb, with one entry per CDR3 protein sequence and no accompanying DNA. These V and J calls rely on TCRdb rather than the paper's analysis. This sample's listing comprises about 2,200 distinct CDR3 sequences. The ten largest clones take up 70% to 80% of the sample.

A note on this clonotype: It has no known antigen specificity.

TRB amplification used 200 to 300 ng of peripheral blood genomic DNA, some 40,000 genome equivalents, per sample. The sequence came from a human donor with an autoimmune cytopenia or autoimmune hepatitis (not recorded which). The chain links TRBV11-2 with TRBJ2-2; TCRdb's D call, TRBD1, is unchecked because there is no DNA. Input material: peripheral blood. The CDR3 reads as follows: CASSLVSTGSNTGELFF.